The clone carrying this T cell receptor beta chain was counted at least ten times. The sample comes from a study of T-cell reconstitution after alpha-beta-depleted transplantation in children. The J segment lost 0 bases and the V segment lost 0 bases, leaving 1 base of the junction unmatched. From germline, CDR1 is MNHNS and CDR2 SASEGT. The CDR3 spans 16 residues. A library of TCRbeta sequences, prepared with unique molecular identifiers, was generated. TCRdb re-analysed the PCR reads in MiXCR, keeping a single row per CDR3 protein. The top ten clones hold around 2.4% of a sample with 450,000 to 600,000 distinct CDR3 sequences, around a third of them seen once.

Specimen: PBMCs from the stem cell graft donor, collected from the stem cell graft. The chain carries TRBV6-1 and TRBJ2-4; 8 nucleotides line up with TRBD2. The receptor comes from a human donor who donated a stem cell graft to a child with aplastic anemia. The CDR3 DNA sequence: TGTGCCAGCAGTGAAGCGCTAGCGGGAGCCAAAAACATTCAGTACTTC. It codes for CASSEALAGAKNIQYF.